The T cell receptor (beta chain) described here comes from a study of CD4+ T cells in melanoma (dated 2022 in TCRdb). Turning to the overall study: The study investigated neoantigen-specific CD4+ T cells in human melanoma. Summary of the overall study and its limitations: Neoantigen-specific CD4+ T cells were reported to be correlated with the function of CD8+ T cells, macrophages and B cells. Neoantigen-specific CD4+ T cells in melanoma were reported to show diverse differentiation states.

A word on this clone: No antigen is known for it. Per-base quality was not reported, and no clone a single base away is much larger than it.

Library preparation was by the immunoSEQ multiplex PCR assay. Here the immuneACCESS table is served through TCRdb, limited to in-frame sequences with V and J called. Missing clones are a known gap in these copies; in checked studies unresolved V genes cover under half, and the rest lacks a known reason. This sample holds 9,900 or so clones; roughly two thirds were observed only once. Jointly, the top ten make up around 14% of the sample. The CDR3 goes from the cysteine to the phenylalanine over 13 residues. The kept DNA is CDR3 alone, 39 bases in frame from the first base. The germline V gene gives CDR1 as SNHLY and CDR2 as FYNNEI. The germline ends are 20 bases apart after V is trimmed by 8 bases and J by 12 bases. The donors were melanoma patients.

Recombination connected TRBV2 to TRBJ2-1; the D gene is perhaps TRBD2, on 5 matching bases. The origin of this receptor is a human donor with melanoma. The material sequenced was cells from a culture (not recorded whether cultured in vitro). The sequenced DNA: TGTGCCAGCGTCAATTGGGAGTCTTCTTCGCAGTTCTTC. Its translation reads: CASVNWESSSQFF. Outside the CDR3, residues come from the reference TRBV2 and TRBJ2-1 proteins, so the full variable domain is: EPEVTQTPSHQVTQMGQEVILRCVPISNHLYFYWYRQILGQKVEFLVSFYNNEISEKSEIFDDQFSVERPDGSNFTLKIRSTKLEDSAMYFCASVNWESSSQFFGPGTRLTVL.